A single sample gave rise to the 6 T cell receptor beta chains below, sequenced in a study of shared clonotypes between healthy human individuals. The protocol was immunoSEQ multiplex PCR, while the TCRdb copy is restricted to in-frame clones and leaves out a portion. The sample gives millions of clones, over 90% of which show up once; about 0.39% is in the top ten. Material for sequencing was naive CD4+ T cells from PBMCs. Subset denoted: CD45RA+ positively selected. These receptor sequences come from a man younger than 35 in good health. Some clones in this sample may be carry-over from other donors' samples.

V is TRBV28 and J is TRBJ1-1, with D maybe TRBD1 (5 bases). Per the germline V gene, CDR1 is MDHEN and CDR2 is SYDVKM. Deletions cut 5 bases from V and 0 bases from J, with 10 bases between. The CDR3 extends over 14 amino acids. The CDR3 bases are TGTGCCAGCAGTGAAGGACAAATGAACACTGAAGCTTTCTTT. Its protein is CASSEGQMNTEAFF. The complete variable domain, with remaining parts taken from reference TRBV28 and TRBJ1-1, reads DVKVTQSSRYLVKRTGEKVFLECVQDMDHENMFWYRQDPGLGLRLIYFSYDVKMKEKGDIPEGYSVSREKKERFSLILESASTNQTSMYLCASSEGQMNTEAFFGQGTRLTVV.

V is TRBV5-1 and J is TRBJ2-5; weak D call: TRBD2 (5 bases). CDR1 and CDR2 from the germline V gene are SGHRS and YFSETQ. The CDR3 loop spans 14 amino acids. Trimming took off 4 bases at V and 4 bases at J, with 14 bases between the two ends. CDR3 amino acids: CASSPSLASETQYF. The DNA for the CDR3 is TGCGCCAGCAGCCCATCTCTAGCATCAGAGACCCAGTACTTC. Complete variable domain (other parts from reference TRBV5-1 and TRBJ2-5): KAGVTQTPRYLIKTRGQQVTLSCSPISGHRSVSWYQQTPGQGLQFLFEYFSETQRNKGNFPGRFSGRQFSNSRSEMNVSTLELGDSALYLCASSPSLASETQYFGPGTRLLVL.

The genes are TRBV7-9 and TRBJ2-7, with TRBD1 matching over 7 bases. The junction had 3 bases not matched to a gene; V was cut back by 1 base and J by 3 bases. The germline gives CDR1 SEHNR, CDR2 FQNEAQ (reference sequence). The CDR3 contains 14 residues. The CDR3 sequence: CASSLVGTDYEQYF. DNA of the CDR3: TGTGCCAGCAGCTTAGTCGGGACAGACTACGAGCAGTACTTC.

The CDR3 is CASSLPDRVTQFF. CDR3 in DNA: TGTGCCAGCAGTTTACCGGACAGGGTGACGCAGTTCTTC. This chain connects TRBV28 to TRBJ2-1; TRBD1 matches 8 bases. V lost 2 bases to trimming and J lost 12 bases; unmatched junction nucleotides: 6. The CDR3 totals 13 residues. Germline CDR1 reads MDHEN; CDR2 reads SYDVKM.

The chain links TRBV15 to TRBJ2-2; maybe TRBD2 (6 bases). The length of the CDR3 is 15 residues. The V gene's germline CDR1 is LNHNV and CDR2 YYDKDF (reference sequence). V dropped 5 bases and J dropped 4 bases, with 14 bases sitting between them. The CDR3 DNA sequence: TGTGCCACCAGCGGCCGGGACTCAGTCACCGGGGAGCTGTTTTTT. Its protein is CATSGRDSVTGELFF.

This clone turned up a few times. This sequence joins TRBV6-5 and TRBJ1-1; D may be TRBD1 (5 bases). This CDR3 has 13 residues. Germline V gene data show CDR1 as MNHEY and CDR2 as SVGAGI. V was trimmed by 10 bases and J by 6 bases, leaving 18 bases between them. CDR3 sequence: CATSGGWDAEAFF. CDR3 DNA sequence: TGTGCCACATCTGGGGGGTGGGACGCTGAAGCTTTCTTT.